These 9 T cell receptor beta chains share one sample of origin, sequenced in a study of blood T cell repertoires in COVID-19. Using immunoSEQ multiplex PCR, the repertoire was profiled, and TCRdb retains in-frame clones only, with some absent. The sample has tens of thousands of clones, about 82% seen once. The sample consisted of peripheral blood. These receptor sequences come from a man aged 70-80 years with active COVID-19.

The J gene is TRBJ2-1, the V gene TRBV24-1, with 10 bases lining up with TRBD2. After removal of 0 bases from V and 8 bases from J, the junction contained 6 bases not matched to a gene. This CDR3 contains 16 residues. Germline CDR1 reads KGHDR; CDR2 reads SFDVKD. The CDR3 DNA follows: TGTGCCACCAGTGATTTGAAAGCGGGGGGGCGGGATGAGCAGTTCTTC. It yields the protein CATSDLKAGGRDEQFF.

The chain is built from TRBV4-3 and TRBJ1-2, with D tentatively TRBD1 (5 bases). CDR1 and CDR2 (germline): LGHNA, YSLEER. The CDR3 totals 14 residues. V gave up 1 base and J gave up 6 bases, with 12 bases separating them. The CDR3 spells CASSQGTQGNGYTF. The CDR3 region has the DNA TGCGCCAGCAGCCAAGGGACCCAGGGAAATGGCTACACCTTC.

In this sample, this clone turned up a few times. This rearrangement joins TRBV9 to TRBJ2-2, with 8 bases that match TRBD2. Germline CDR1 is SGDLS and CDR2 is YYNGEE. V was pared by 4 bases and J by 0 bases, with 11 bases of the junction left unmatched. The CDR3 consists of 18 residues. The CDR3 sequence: CASSLRGAGAANTGELFF. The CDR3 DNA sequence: TGTGCCAGCAGCCTTCGAGGAGCGGGGGCCGCGAACACCGGGGAGCTGTTTTTT.

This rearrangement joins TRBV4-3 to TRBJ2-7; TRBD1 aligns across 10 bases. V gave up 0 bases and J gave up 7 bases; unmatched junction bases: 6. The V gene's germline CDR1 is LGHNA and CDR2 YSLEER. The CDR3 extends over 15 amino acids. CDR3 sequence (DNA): TGCGCCAGCAGCCAAGACTCACCGGGACAGGGGGAGCAGTACTTC. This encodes CASSQDSPGQGEQYF.

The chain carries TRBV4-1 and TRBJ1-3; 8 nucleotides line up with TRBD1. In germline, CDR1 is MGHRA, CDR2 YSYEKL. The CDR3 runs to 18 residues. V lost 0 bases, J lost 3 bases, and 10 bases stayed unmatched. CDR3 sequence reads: CASSQDRSDRGFGNTIYF. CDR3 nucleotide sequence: TGCGCCAGCAGCCAAGATCGGTCTGACAGGGGATTTGGAAACACCATATATTTT.

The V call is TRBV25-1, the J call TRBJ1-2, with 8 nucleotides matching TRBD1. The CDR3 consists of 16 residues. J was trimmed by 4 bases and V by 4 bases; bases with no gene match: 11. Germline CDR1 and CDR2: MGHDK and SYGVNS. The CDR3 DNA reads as TGTGCCAGCAGTGTTCCGGGGACCAGGGGGCCCTATGGCTACACCTTC. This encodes CASSVPGTRGPYGYTF.

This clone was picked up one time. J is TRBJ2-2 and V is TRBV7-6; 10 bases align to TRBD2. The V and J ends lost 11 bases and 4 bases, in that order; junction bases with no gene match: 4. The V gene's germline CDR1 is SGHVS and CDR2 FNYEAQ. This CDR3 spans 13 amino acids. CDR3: CAGGLAPTGELFF. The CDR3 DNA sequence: TGTGCCGGGGGACTAGCGCCCACCGGGGAGCTGTTTTTT.

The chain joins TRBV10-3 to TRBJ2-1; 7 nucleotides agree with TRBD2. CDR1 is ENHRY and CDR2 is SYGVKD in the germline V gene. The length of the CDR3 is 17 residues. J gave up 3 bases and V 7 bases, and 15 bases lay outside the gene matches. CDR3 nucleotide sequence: TGTGCCATCACCTATCTCTGGACGGGGGGAAGCTACAATGAGCAGTTCTTC. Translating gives CAITYLWTGGSYNEQFF.

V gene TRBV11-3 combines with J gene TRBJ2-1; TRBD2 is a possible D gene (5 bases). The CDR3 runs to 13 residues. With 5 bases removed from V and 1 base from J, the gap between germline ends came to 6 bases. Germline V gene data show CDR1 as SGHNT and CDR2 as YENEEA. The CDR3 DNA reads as TGTGCCAGCAGCCCGGGGTCCTACAATGAGCAGTTCTTC. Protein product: CASSPGSYNEQFF.